This TCR beta chain was documented in a study of OX40 agonist ivuxolimab in advanced cancers. Study-level information: Under the entry rules, prior anti-PD-1, anti-PD-L1 or anti-CTLA-4 therapy was allowed, and more than 35% had some.

Study-wide results and caveats: In CD8+ T cells, expanded clones were on average more numerous than in CD4+.

Notes on this clone: The antigen is undetermined.

The timepoints at which blood was sampled were baseline, cycle 4 day 1, and cycle 7 day 1. The CDR3 consists of 15 residues. V gave up 1 base and J gave up 2 bases; unmatched junction bases: 2. Germline-derived CDR1 and CDR2 are SGHDT and YYEEEE. This table comes from immunoSEQ multiplex PCR, and its TCRdb copy is limited to in-frame clones, with some not included. The sample holds 65,000 to 70,000 clones, 80% to 90% seen once. Material: CD4+ or CD8+ T cells sorted from blood, obtained in a trial of the OX40 agonist ivuxolimab. The chain combines TRBV5-6 with TRBJ1-2; the match to TRBD1 covers 10 bases. The receptor was isolated from an adult with an advanced solid tumor such as melanoma, head and neck, liver or kidney cancer. The CDR3 coding sequence is TGTGCCAGCAGCTTGTCGGGACAGGGGAACTATGGCTACACCTTC. It is translated as CASSLSGQGNYGYTF.